This T cell receptor beta chain derives from a study of T cell repertoires in cytomegalovirus infection. The wider study: Use of recently identified HLA-C-restricted and well-studied HLA-B-restricted CMV epitopes was part of the study.

Trimming stripped 2 bases from V and 5 bases from J, with 4 bases between. Per germline, CDR1 ENHRY and CDR2 SYGVKD. The CDR3 is 11 residues long. TCRdb fed the reads into MiXCR, producing one record per CDR3 protein. In the table there are 900,000 to 950,000 distinct CDR3 sequences, around a third of which are singletons. Concerning this clonotype: Its antigen is not identified.

J is TRBJ2-7 and V is TRBV10-3; D unresolved. The source material was cultured CD8+ T cells from PBMCs, sampled from culture after CMV antigen stimulation. This TCR was recovered from a human donor in good health (CMV status not recorded). Some clones in this sample may be carry-over from other donors' samples. CDR3 bases: TGTGCCATCAGTGAGGGGAACGAGCAGTACGTC. Translation: CAISEGNEQYV.